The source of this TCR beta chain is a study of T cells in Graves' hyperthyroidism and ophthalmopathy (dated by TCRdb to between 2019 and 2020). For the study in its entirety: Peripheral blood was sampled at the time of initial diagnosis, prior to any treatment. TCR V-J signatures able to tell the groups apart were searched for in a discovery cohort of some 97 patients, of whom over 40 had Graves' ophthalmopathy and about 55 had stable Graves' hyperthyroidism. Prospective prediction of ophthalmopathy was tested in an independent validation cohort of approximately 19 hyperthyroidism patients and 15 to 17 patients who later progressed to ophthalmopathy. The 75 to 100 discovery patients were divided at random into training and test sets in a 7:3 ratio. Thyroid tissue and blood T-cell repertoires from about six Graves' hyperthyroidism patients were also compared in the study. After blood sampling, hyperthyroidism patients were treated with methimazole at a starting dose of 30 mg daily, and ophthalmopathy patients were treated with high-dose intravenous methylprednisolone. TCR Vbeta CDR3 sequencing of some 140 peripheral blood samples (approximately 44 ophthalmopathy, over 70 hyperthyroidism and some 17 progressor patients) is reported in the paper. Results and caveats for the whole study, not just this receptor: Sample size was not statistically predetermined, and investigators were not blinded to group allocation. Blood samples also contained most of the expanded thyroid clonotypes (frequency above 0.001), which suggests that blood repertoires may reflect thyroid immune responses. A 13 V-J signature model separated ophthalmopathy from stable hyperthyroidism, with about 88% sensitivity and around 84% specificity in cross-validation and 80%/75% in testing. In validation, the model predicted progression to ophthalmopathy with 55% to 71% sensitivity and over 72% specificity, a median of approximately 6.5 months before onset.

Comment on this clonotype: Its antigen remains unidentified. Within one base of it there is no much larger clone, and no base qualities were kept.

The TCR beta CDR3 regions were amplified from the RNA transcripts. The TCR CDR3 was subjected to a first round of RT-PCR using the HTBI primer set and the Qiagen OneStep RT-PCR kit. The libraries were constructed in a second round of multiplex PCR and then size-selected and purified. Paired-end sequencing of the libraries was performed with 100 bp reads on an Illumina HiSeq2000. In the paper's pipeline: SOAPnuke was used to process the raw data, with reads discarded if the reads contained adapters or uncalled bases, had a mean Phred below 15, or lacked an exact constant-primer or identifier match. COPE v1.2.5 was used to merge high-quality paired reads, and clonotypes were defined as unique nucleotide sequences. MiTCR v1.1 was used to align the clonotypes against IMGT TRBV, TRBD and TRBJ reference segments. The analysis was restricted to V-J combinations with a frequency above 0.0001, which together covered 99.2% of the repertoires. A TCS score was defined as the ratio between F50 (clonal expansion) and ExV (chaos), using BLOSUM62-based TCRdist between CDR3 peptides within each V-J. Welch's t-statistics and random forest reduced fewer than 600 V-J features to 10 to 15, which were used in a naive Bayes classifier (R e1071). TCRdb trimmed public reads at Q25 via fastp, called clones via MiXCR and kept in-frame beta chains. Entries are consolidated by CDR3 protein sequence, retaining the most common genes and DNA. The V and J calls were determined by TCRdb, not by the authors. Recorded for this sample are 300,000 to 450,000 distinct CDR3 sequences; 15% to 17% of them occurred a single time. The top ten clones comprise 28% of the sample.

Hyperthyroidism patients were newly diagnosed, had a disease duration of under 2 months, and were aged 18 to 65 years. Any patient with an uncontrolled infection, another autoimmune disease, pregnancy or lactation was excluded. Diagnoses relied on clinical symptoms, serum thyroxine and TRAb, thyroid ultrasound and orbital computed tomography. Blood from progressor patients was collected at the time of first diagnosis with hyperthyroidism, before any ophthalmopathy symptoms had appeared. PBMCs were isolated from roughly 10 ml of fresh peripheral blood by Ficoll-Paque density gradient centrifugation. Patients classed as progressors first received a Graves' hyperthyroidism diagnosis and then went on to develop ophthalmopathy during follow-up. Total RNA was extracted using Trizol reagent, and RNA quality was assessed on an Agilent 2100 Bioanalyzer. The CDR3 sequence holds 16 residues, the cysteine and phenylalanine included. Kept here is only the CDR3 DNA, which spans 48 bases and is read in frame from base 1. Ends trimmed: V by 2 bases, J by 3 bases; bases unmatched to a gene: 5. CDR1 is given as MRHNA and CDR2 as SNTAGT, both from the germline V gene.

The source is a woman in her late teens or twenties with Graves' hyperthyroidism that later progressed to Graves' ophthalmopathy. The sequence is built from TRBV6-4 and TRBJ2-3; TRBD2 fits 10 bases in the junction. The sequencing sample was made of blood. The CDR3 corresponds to CASSDVAGGPTDTQYF. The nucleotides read TGTGCCAGCAGTGACGTAGCGGGAGGTCCGACAGATACGCAGTATTTT.